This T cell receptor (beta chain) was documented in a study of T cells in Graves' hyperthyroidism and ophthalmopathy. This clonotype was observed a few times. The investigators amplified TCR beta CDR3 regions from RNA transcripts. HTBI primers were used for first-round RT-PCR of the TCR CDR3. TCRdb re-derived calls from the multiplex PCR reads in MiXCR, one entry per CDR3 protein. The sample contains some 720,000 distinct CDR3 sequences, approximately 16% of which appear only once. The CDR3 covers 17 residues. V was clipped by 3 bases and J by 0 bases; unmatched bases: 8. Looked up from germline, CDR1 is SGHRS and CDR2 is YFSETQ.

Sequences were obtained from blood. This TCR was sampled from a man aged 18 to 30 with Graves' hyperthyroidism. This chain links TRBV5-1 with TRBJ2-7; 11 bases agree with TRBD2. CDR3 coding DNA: TGCGCCAGCAGCTCGGGACTAGCGGAACCCTACTCCTACGAGCAGTACTTC. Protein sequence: CASSSGLAEPYSYEQYF.